The count of the clone carrying this T cell receptor (beta chain) is one. The junction departs from germline at one end; a sequencing error may be responsible. Germline V gives CDR1 SGHVS, CDR2 FQNEAQ. The CDR3 is 12 residues long. Amplification from RNA transcripts yielded the TCR beta CDR3 regions. HTBI primers primed a first-round RT-PCR, and a second-round multiplex PCR followed. TCRdb used MiXCR to reprocess the multiplex PCR reads, holding one entry per CDR3 protein. The data contain just over 600,000 distinct CDR3 sequences, 20% to 25% of them seen just once; the ten biggest clones take up about 6.6%. This entry belongs to a study of Graves' ophthalmopathy and Graves' hyperthyroidism.

Sequenced: peripheral blood. The clonotype was recovered from a woman aged 18 to 35 with stable Graves' hyperthyroidism. Some clones in this sample may be carry-over from other donors' samples. The genes are TRBV7-8 and TRBJ2-7, with D perhaps given as TRBD1 or TRBD2 (5 bases each). In nucleotides, the CDR3 is TGTGCCAGCAGCTTAGGCGGCAGGGAGCAGGACTTC. Translation gives CASSLGGREQDF.